This T cell receptor (beta chain) was recorded in a study of T cells in localized non-small cell lung cancer. Generated by immunoSEQ multiplex PCR, the TCRdb table keeps only in-frame clones and is missing some. Of 25,000 to 30,000 clones in the sample, around 93% are singletons; the top ten hold approximately 30%. This sequence originates from a female donor older than 55 with stage I lung adenocarcinoma. Sequenced here: peripheral blood, sampled before any cancer treatment.

The CDR3 reads CASSLTRGLDTQYF. The DNA for the CDR3 is TGTGCCAGCAGTTTAACCAGGGGGCTCGATACGCAGTATTTT. J is TRBJ2-3 and V is TRBV28; 8 bases line up with TRBD1. CDR3 size: 14 residues. After removal of 2 bases from V and 6 bases from J, the junction contained 4 bases not matched to a gene. The V gene's germline CDR1 is MDHEN and CDR2 SYDVKM. Supplemented by reference TRBV28 and TRBJ2-3, the full variable domain reads DVKVTQSSRYLVKRTGEKVFLECVQDMDHENMFWYRQDPGLGLRLIYFSYDVKMKEKGDIPEGYSVSREKKERFSLILESASTNQTSMYLCASSLTRGLDTQYFGPGTRLTVL.